This T cell receptor beta chain derives from a study of Ad26.COV2.S vaccination and SARS-CoV-2 variants. Study in general: The authors gave Ad26.COV2.S intramuscularly, either once or twice 56 days apart.

Overall study results and limits: It is possible that the TCR breadth and depth analyses underestimated the total T cell responses.

The treatment: about 20 received Ad26.COV2.S at low or high dose, single or two shots; several received placebo; per-sample allocation not given. Collection of samples fell on day 63 after the first vaccine or placebo injection. In the case of this clone: What it binds is unknown.

Data came from immunoSEQ multiplex PCR; TCRdb stores just in-frame clones and leaves some out. The sample yields 300,000 to 500,000 clones, 80% to 90% seen once. Germline V gene data show CDR1 as LGHDT and CDR2 as YNNKEL (reference sequence). There are 13 residues in the CDR3. Trimming shortened V by 4 bases and J by 4 bases, and 10 bases separated the two germline ends. Here the sequenced sample was peripheral blood, taken in a trial of Ad26.COV2.S vaccine versus placebo. This sequence was found in a person aged 18-60 years who received the Ad26.COV2.S COVID-19 vaccine or a placebo. This chain connects TRBV3-1 (or the pseudogene TRBV3-2) to TRBJ1-2, with TRBD1 as a possible D gene (5 bases). The CDR3 nucleotides are TGTGCCAGCAGCCCACAGGCACCCTATGGCTACACCTTC. Protein: CASSPQAPYGYTF.